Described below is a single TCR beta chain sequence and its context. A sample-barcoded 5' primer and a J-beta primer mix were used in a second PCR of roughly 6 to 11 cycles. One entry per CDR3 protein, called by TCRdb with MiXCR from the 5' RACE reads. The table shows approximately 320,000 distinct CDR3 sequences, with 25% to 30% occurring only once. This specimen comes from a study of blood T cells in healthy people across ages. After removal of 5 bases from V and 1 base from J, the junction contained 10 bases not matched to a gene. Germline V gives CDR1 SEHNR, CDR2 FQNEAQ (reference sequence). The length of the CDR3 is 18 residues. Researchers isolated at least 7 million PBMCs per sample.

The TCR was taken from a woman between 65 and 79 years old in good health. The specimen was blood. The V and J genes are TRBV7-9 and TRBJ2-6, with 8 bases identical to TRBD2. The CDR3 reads CASSHLGLALSGANVLTF. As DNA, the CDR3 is TGTGCCAGCAGCCACCTCGGACTAGCCCTATCTGGGGCCAACGTCCTGACTTTC.